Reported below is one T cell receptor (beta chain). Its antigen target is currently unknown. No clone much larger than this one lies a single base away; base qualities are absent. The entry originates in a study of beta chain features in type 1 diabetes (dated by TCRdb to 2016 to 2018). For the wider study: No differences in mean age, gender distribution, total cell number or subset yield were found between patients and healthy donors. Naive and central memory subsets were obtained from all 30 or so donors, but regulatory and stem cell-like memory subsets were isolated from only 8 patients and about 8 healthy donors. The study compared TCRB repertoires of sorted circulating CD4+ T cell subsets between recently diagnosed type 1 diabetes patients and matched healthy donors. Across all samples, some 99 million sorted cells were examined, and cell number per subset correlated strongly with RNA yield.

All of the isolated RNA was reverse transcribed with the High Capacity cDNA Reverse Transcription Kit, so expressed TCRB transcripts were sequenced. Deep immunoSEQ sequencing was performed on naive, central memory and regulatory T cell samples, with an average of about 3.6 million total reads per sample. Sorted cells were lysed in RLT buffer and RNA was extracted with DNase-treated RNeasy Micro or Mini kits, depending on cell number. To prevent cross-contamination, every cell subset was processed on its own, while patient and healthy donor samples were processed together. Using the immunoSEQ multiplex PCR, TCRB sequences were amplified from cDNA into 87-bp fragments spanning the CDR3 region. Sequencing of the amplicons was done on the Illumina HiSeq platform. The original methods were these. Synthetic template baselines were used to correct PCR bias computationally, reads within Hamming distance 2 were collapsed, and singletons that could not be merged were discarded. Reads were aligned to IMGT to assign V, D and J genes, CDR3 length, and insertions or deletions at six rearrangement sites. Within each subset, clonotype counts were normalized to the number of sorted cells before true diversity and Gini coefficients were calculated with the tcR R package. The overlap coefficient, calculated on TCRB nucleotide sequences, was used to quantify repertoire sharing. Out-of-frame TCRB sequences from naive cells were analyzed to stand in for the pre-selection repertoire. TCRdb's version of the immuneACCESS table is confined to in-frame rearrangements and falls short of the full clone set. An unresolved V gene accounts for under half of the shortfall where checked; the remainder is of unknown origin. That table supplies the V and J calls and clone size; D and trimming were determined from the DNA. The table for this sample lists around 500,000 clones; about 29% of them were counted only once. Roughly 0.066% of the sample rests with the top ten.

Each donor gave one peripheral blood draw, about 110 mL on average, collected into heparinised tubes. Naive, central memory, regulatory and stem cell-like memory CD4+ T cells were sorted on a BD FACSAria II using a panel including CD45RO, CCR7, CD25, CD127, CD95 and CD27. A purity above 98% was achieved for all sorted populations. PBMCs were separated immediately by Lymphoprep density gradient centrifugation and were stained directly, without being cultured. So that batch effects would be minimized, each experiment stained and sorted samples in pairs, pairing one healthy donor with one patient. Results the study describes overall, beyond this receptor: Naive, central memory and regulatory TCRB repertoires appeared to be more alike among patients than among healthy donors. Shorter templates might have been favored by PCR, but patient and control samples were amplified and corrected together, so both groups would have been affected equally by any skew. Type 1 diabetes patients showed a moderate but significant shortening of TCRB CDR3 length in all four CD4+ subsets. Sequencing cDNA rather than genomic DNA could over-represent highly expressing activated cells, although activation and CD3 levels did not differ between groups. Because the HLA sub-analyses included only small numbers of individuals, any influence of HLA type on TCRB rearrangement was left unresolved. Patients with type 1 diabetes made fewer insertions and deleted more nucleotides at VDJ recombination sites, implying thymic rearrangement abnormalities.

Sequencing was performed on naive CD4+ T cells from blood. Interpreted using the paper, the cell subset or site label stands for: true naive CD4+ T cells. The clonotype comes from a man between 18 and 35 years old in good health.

The DNA sequence is given as TGCAGCGTTGAAGAGACGATGGCGAGGAGGAACATTCAGTACTTC. This translates into CSVEETMARRNIQYF. This chain is built from TRBV29-1 and TRBJ2-4, and TRBD2 may be the D gene, going by 5 matching bases. Sequences SQVTM (CDR1) and ANQGSEA (CDR2) are obtained from the germline V gene. The CDR3, from cysteine to phenylalanine, totals 15 residues. Just CDR3 DNA is preserved here, 45 bases in frame from base 1. V was cut back by 0 bases and J by 7 bases, leaving a gap of 16 bases between them.